This is a list of T cell receptor beta chains from one sample in a study of identical twins. TCRdb recomputed calls from the 5' RACE reads with MiXCR, one row per CDR3 protein. The profile shows 600,000 to 700,000 distinct CDR3 sequences, about 20% of them singletons. This sample was also put to use in a study of T cells expressing NK-cell markers.

Specimen: PBMCs. Receptors were obtained from a woman aged 18-29 years in good health. Both conserved end residues are part of each CDR3. Fields, in order: D gene, V gene, clone size, J gene, CDR3 protein, CDR3 DNA. A D gene is named only where the DNA matches it firmly. Size is stated for part of the rows, as once, few or many counts, or as a class when the clone is expanded.

D gene: TRBD2
V gene: TRBV15
clone size: -
J gene: TRBJ2-3
CDR3 protein: CATSKGLAGATDTQYF
CDR3 DNA: TGTGCCACCAGCAAGGGACTAGCGGGGGCCACAGATACGCAGTATTTT

D gene: TRBD2
V gene: TRBV7-2
clone size: few
J gene: TRBJ2-7
CDR3 protein: CASSFGLAGGSYEQYF
CDR3 DNA: TGTGCCAGCAGCTTCGGACTAGCGGGAGGCTCCTACGAGCAGTACTTC

D gene: -
V gene: TRBV6-1
clone size: -
J gene: TRBJ2-2
CDR3 protein: CASRRDNPNTGELFF
CDR3 DNA: TGTGCCAGCAGAAGGGACAACCCGAACACCGGGGAGCTGTTTTTT

D gene: TRBD2
V gene: TRBV20-1
clone size: few
J gene: TRBJ2-7
CDR3 protein: CSAKRLADSYEQYF
CDR3 DNA: TGCAGTGCTAAGAGACTAGCGGACTCCTACGAGCAGTACTTC

D gene: -
V gene: TRBV5-6
clone size: few
J gene: TRBJ2-1
CDR3 protein: CASSSRDNSYNEQFF
CDR3 DNA: TGTGCCAGCAGCTCCCGGGACAACTCCTACAATGAGCAGTTCTTC

D gene: TRBD1
V gene: TRBV5-1
clone size: few
J gene: TRBJ2-7
CDR3 protein: CASSLEAGTGVDEQYF
CDR3 DNA: TGCGCCAGCAGCTTGGAGGCCGGGACAGGGGTGGACGAGCAGTACTTC

D gene: -
V gene: TRBV24-1
clone size: many
J gene: TRBJ2-2
CDR3 protein: CATSDPTTGTGELFF
CDR3 DNA: TGTGCCACCAGTGACCCGACCACAGGGACCGGGGAGCTGTTTTTT

D gene: TRBD1
V gene: TRBV5-1
clone size: -
J gene: TRBJ1-4
CDR3 protein: CASSLWGTGPREKLFF
CDR3 DNA: TGCGCCAGCAGCTTGTGGGGGACAGGGCCTCGAGAAAAACTGTTTTTT

D gene: -
V gene: TRBV29-1
clone size: -
J gene: TRBJ2-7
CDR3 protein: CSVLDPRRDYEQYF
CDR3 DNA: TGCAGCGTTTTAGACCCCCGGAGGGACTACGAGCAGTACTTC

D gene: -
V gene: TRBV6-1
clone size: few
J gene: TRBJ2-1
CDR3 protein: CASKYSSYNEQFF
CDR3 DNA: TGTGCCAGCAAGTATAGCTCCTACAATGAGCAGTTCTTC

D gene: -
V gene: TRBV12-3/TRBV12-4
clone size: many
J gene: TRBJ2-2
CDR3 protein: CASSLRHTGELFF
CDR3 DNA: TGTGCCAGCAGTTTGAGGCACACCGGGGAGCTGTTTTTT

D gene: -
V gene: TRBV7-2
clone size: many
J gene: TRBJ2-2
CDR3 protein: CASSREGAYNTGELFF
CDR3 DNA: TGTGCCAGCAGCCGCGAGGGAGCATATAACACCGGGGAGCTGTTTTTT

D gene: -
V gene: TRBV6-1
clone size: -
J gene: TRBJ2-1
CDR3 protein: CASRPGSRHEQFF
CDR3 DNA: TGTGCCAGCAGACCGGGCAGCCGGCATGAGCAGTTCTTC

D gene: TRBD2
V gene: TRBV6-4
clone size: few
J gene: TRBJ2-3
CDR3 protein: CASSLSGGLNTQYF
CDR3 DNA: TGTGCCAGCAGTCTGTCGGGGGGGCTAAATACGCAGTATTTT

D gene: -
V gene: TRBV6-5
clone size: few
J gene: TRBJ2-1
CDR3 protein: CASSYSPRGPLRYNEQFF
CDR3 DNA: TGTGCCAGCAGTTACAGTCCGCGGGGGCCGCTTCGGTACAATGAGCAGTTCTTC

D gene: TRBD1
V gene: TRBV6-2/TRBV6-3
clone size: -
J gene: TRBJ2-7
CDR3 protein: CASGADRVDEQYF
CDR3 DNA: TGTGCCAGCGGCGCGGACAGGGTCGACGAGCAGTACTTC

D gene: TRBD1
V gene: TRBV4-3
clone size: -
J gene: TRBJ1-5
CDR3 protein: CASSQDYQGGQPQHF
CDR3 DNA: TGCGCCAGCAGCCAAGATTACCAGGGGGGTCAGCCCCAGCATTTT

D gene: TRBD2
V gene: TRBV19
clone size: few
J gene: TRBJ2-7
CDR3 protein: CASSAKGGTSGAYEQYF
CDR3 DNA: TGTGCCAGTAGCGCCAAAGGCGGGACTAGCGGGGCCTACGAGCAGTACTTC

D gene: TRBD2
V gene: TRBV6-1
clone size: -
J gene: TRBJ2-7
CDR3 protein: CASSRPSGGVSYEQYF
CDR3 DNA: TGTGCCAGCAGCAGACCCAGCGGGGGCGTCTCCTACGAGCAGTACTTC

D gene: TRBD2
V gene: TRBV5-1
clone size: many
J gene: TRBJ2-7
CDR3 protein: CASRGGTYEQYF
CDR3 DNA: TGCGCCAGCCGCGGGGGGACTTACGAGCAGTACTTC

D gene: TRBD1
V gene: TRBV5-5
clone size: -
J gene: TRBJ2-5
CDR3 protein: CASSETGWETQYF
CDR3 DNA: TGTGCCAGCAGCGAGACAGGGTGGGAGACCCAGTACTTC